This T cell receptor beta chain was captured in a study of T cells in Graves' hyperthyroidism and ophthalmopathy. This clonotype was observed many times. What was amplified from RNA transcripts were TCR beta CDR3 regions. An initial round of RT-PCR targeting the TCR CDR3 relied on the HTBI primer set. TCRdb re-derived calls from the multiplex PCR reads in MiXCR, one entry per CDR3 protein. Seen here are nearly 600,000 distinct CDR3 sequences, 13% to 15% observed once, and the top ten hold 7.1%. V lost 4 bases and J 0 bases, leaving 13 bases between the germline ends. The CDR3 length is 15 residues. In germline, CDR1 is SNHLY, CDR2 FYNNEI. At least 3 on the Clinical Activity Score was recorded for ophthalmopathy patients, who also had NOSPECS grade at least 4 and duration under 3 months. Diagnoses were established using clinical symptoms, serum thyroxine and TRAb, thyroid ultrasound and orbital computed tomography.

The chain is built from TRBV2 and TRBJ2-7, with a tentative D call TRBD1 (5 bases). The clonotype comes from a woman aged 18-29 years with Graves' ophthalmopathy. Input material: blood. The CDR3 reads CASSATLGVSYEQYF. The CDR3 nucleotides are TGTGCCAGCAGTGCCACTCTAGGGGTCTCCTACGAGCAGTACTTC.